Listed here are 25 T cell receptor beta chains from one sample, sequenced in a study of blood T cell repertoires in COVID-19. Here immunoSEQ multiplex PCR was the method, and the copy in TCRdb shows in-frame clones only, minus some. The data hold about 190,000 clones, with 84% observed a single time. The source material was peripheral blood. Receptors originate from a woman between 70 and 85 years old with active or convalescent COVID-19.

The chain links TRBV21-1 to TRBJ2-1; the table assigns TRBD2, which was not confirmed against the DNA. TRBV21-1 is marked as a pseudogene. The CDR3 covers 22 residues. CDR3 in amino acids: CASSTRERVIRSLKNSYNEQFF. In DNA, the CDR3 is TGTGCCAGCAGCACAAGGGAGCGAGTGATTCGTAGCTTAAAAAACTCCTACAATGAGCAGTTCTTC.

This rearrangement joins TRBV7-9 to TRBJ2-1; 16 nucleotides match TRBD2. With V trimmed by 0 bases and J by 8 bases, 4 bases remained unmatched. The CDR3 sequence is 17 residues long. Germline lookup yields CDR1 SEHNR and CDR2 FQNEAQ (reference sequence). CDR3: CASSLAGLAGGRHEQFF. The CDR3 DNA is TGTGCCAGCAGCTTAGCGGGACTAGCGGGAGGGCGACATGAGCAGTTCTTC.

This rearrangement joins TRBV19 to TRBJ2-2; D perhaps matches TRBD2 (5 bases). The CDR3 is made up of 16 amino acids. CDR1 and CDR2 (germline): LNHDA, SQIVND (reference sequence). V was clipped by 3 bases and J by 2 bases, with 13 bases between them. CDR3 region: CASSILGSSNTGELFF. The CDR3 DNA sequence: TGTGCCAGTAGTATCTTAGGGAGTTCTAACACCGGGGAGCTGTTTTTT.

V usage is TRBV3-1 (or the pseudogene TRBV3-2) and J usage is TRBJ1-1; 8 nucleotides line up with TRBD1. The CDR3 has 15 residues. Germline trimming cut 4 bases from V and 5 bases from J; bases unmatched to any gene: 9. CDR1 and CDR2 from the germline V gene are LGHDT and YNNKEL (reference sequence). The chain's CDR3 is CASSPSDRVMTEAFF. The DNA of the CDR3 is TGTGCCAGCAGCCCTTCGGACAGGGTAATGACTGAAGCTTTCTTT.

The gene calls are TRBV7-6 and TRBJ2-5; no definite D call. Germline CDR1 SGHVS, CDR2 FNYEAQ. The V end was cut by 5 bases, the J end by 1 base, with 14 bases between. The CDR3 is made up of 15 amino acids. The chain's CDR3 is CASSRLYRAQETQYF. CDR3 nucleotides: TGTGCCAGCAGCCGATTATACAGAGCCCAAGAGACCCAGTACTTC.

The chain has TRBV7-9 and TRBJ2-2; possibly TRBD2 for D (6 bases). The ends were cut back, 1 base at V and 11 bases at J, with 17 bases in the middle. Germline lookup yields CDR1 SEHNR and CDR2 FQNEAQ (reference sequence). This CDR3 contains 15 residues. CDR3 sequence (DNA): TGTGCCAGCAGCTTAGATGTGACTAGTCCTTCCGAGCTGTTTTTT. It translates to CASSLDVTSPSELFF.

J is TRBJ2-5 and V is TRBV5-5, with TRBD2 matching 8 bases. The CDR3 runs to 16 residues. J lost 5 bases, V lost 0 bases, and 9 bases had no gene match. Germline CDR1 is SGHKS and CDR2 is YYEKEE (reference sequence). CDR3 loop: CASSLGGLAGRETQYF. CDR3 nucleotides: TGTGCCAGCAGCTTGGGAGGGTTAGCGGGACGGGAGACCCAGTACTTC.

The chain carries TRBV5-1 and TRBJ2-2; 8 bases map to TRBD1. The CDR3 spans 15 residues. The germline V gene encodes CDR1 SGHRS and CDR2 YFSETQ. Losses at the gene ends were 5 bases for V and 1 base for J; bases not matched to a gene: 4. The CDR3 DNA is TGCGCCAGCAGTCGTGGGACAGGGAACACCGGGGAGCTGTTTTTT. It specifies CASSRGTGNTGELFF.

The chain is built from TRBV29-1 and TRBJ2-1; 8 nucleotides match TRBD2. J gave up 7 bases and V 1 base, and 6 bases lay outside the gene matches. The CDR3 extends over 14 amino acids. Germline V gene data show CDR1 as SQVTM and CDR2 as ANQGSEA. In nucleotides, the CDR3 is TGCAGCGTTGAAGTTAGCGGGGACAATAATGAGCAGTTCTTC. The encoded protein is CSVEVSGDNNEQFF.

V and J are TRBV11-2 and TRBJ1-6; possibly TRBD1 for D (6 bases). This CDR3 is built from 15 residues. Trimming stripped 2 bases from V and 6 bases from J, with 11 bases between. Germline V gives CDR1 SGHAT, CDR2 FQNNGV. Here the CDR3 reads CASSLRGGINSPLHF. In DNA, the CDR3 is TGTGCCAGCAGCTTAAGGGGGGGGATTAATTCACCCCTCCACTTT.

The genes are TRBV4-1 and TRBJ1-6, with D maybe TRBD1 (5 bases). V shed 4 bases and J shed 7 bases, with 11 bases lying between them. Germline-derived CDR1 and CDR2 are MGHRA and YSYEKL. The CDR3 runs to 14 residues. The CDR3 reads CASSPVQGNSPLHF. CDR3 nucleotide sequence: TGCGCCAGCAGCCCGGTGCAGGGAAATTCACCCCTCCACTTT.

The chain joins TRBV5-6 to TRBJ1-1, with TRBD1 matching 8 bases. CDR1 and CDR2 (germline): SGHDT, YYEEEE. V shed 2 bases, J shed 1 base, and the junction held 4 bases outside the gene matches. The CDR3 spans 15 residues. CDR3 sequence reads: CASSFRQGRNTEAFF. In DNA form, the CDR3 reads TGTGCCAGCAGCTTCCGACAGGGGAGGAACACTGAAGCTTTCTTT. Based on the CDR3 plus reference TRBV5-6 and TRBJ1-1, the full variable domain is DAGVTQSPTHLIKTRGQQVTLRCSPKSGHDTVSWYQQALGQGPQFIFQYYEEEERQRGNFPDRFSGHQFPNYSSELNVNALLLGDSALYLCASSFRQGRNTEAFFGQGTRLTVV.

The chain links TRBV5-1 to TRBJ2-3; D unresolved. Trimming shortened V by 1 base and J by 2 bases, and 11 bases separated the two germline ends. This CDR3 spans 15 amino acids. Per the germline V gene, CDR1 is SGHRS and CDR2 is YFSETQ. The CDR3 nucleotides are TGCGCCAGCAGCTTGTACCCAGACACCACAGATACGCAGTATTTT. Translation: CASSLYPDTTDTQYF.

This clone came up once. The chain recombines TRBV3-1 (or the pseudogene TRBV3-2) with TRBJ2-2; 7 bases are a match to TRBD2. CDR1 is LGHDT and CDR2 is YNNKEL in the germline V gene (reference sequence). Trimming took 3 bases from V and 0 from J; bases not matched to a gene: 10. The CDR3 sequence is 18 residues long. The CDR3 reads CASSHPTRLASNTGELFF. The CDR3 DNA is TGTGCCAGCAGCCACCCAACCCGACTAGCTTCGAACACCGGGGAGCTGTTTTTT.

The rearrangement joins TRBV2 to TRBJ1-1; 7 positions agree with TRBD1. The CDR3 is 14 amino acids. Per the germline V gene, CDR1 is SNHLY and CDR2 is FYNNEI. Trimming cost V 3 bases and J 5 bases; bases outside gene matches: 6. This CDR3 is CASSEYRGRTEAFF. The CDR3 coding sequence is TGTGCCAGCAGTGAGTACAGGGGAAGGACTGAAGCTTTCTTT.

This rearrangement joins TRBV19 to TRBJ1-5, with 9 bases lining up with TRBD1. The length of the CDR3 is 18 residues. Unmatched junction bases numbered 9, after V lost 3 bases and J lost 0 bases. CDR1 is LNHDA and CDR2 is SQIVND in the germline V gene (reference sequence). The CDR3 DNA reads as TGTGCCAGTAGTATGGGACAGGGATTTTCTTATAGCAATCAGCCCCAGCATTTT. As protein: CASSMGQGFSYSNQPQHF. Together with reference TRBV19 and TRBJ1-5, the CDR3 gives the full variable domain: DGGITQSPKYLFRKEGQNVTLSCEQNLNHDAMYWYRQDPGQGLRLIYYSQIVNDFQKGDIAEGYSVSREKKESFPLTVTSAQKNPTAFYLCASSMGQGFSYSNQPQHFGDGTRLSIL.

The chain links TRBV4-2 to TRBJ2-3; 11 bases match TRBD2. The CDR3 is 15 amino acids. CDR1 is LGHNA and CDR2 is YNFKEQ in the germline V gene. The junction had 2 bases not matched to a gene; V was cut back by 4 bases and J by 2 bases. The CDR3 loop reads CASSLTSGTTDTQYF. The CDR3 DNA reads as TGTGCCAGCAGCCTGACTAGCGGGACCACAGATACGCAGTATTTT.

The V and J genes are TRBV30 and TRBJ2-7; weak D call: TRBD1 (7 bases). CDR3 length equals 14 residues. Germline V lookup: CDR1 GTSNPN, CDR2 SVGIG (reference sequence). Trimming shortened V by 0 bases and J by 5 bases, and 14 bases separated the two germline ends. CDR3 residues: CAWSVGRGADEQYF. CDR3 DNA: TGTGCCTGGAGTGTCGGCAGGGGGGCGGACGAGCAGTACTTC.

This chain uses TRBV24-1 with TRBJ2-1; D may be TRBD2 (5 bases). V dropped 3 bases and J dropped 3 bases, with 14 bases sitting between them. The CDR3 is made up of 16 amino acids. Germline assignment: CDR1 KGHDR and CDR2 SFDVKD. The DNA for the CDR3 is TGTGCCACCAGTGATAAGGAGCGGCCCCTCTACAATGAGCAGTTCTTC. As protein: CATSDKERPLYNEQFF.

In this sample, this clone turned up a few times. The chain combines TRBV5-4 with TRBJ2-3, with TRBD2 identical over 14 bases. CDR1 and CDR2 from the germline V gene are SGHNT and YYREEE (reference sequence). J was trimmed by 3 bases and V by 0 bases; bases with no gene match: 3. The CDR3 loop spans 17 amino acids. The CDR3 DNA is TGTGCCAGCAGCTTGGGCGGACTAGCGGGAGGAACAGATACGCAGTATTTT. It is translated as CASSLGGLAGGTDTQYF.

The chain carries TRBV25-1 and TRBJ1-4; TRBD1 agrees at 9 bases. This CDR3 has 15 residues. Trimming took 11 bases from V and 6 from J; bases not matched to a gene: 13. CDR1 is MGHDK, CDR2 SYGVNS, per germline. Here the CDR3 reads CAPTPGQGGYEKLFF. The CDR3 DNA sequence: TGTGCCCCCACCCCGGGACAGGGAGGGTATGAAAAACTGTTTTTT.

The V gene is TRBV3-1 (or the pseudogene TRBV3-2), the J gene TRBJ2-7, with D hard to call. Trimming took 6 bases from V and 1 from J, leaving 16 bases between them. Germline assignment: CDR1 LGHDT and CDR2 YNNKEL (reference sequence). The CDR3 loop spans 15 amino acids. The DNA of the CDR3 is TGTGCCAGCAGACCCACGAGATGGAGTTCCTACGAGCAGTACTTC. It is translated as CASRPTRWSSYEQYF.

The genes are TRBV27 and TRBJ1-2, with D possibly TRBD1 on 6 matching bases. The CDR3 totals 13 residues. V shed 6 bases and J shed 6 bases, with 14 bases lying between them. From germline, CDR1 is MNHEY and CDR2 SMNVEV (reference sequence). The DNA for the CDR3 is TGTGCCAGCAGGCCCCGGGACACAAATGGCTACACCTTC. It yields the protein CASRPRDTNGYTF.

This chain uses TRBV25-1 with TRBJ1-1; unclear D gene. Germline CDR1 is MGHDK and CDR2 is SYGVNS. With 8 bases removed from V and 11 bases from J, the gap between germline ends came to 15 bases. This CDR3 comprises 11 residues. CDR3 sequence: CASPEGLWAFF. The CDR3 nucleotides are TGTGCCAGCCCTGAGGGTTTATGGGCTTTCTTT.

In DNA form, the CDR3 reads TGCGCCAGCAGCCAACCCGGGACACTCACCGGGGAGCTGTTTTTT. Amino acid sequence: CASSQPGTLTGELFF. V is TRBV4-1 and J is TRBJ2-2; D might be TRBD1 (6 bases). The V gene's germline CDR1 is MGHRA and CDR2 YSYEKL. The CDR3 totals 15 residues. V lost 2 bases and J 4 bases, leaving 11 bases between the germline ends.